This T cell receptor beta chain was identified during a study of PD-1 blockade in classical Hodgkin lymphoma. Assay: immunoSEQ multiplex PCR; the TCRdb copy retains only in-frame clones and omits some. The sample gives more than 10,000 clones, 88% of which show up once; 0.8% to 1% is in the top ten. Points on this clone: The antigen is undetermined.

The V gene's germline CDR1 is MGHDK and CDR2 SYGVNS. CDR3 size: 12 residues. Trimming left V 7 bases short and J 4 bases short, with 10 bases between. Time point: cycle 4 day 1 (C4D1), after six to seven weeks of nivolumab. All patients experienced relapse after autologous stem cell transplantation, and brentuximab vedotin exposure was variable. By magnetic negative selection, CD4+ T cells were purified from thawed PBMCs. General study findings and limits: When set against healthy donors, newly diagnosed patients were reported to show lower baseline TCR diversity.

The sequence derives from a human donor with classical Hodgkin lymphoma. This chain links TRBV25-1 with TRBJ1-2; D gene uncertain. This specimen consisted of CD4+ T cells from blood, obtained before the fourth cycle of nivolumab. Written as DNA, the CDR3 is TGTGCCAGCAATGAGGGCATCTATGGCTACACCTTC. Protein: CASNEGIYGYTF.